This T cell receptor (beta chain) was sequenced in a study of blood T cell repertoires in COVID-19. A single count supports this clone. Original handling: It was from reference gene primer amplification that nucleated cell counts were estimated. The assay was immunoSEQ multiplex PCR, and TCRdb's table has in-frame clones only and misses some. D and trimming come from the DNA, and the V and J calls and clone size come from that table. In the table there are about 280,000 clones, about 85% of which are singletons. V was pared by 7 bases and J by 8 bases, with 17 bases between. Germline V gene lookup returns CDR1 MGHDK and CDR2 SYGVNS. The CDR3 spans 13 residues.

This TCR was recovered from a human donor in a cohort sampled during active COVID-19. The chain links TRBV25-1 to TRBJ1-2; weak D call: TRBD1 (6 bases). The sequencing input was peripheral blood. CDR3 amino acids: CASKGAGEGGYTF. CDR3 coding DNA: TGTGCCAGCAAAGGGGCAGGGGAAGGCGGCTACACCTTC.